This T cell receptor (beta chain) derives from a study of cytomegalovirus exposure and HLA in healthy donors. PCR amplification relied on 60 Vbeta primers (plus 13 Jbeta primers). This table comes from immunoSEQ multiplex PCR, and its TCRdb copy is limited to in-frame clones, with some not included. Here the sample spans approximately 210,000 clones, about 76% being singletons. Study-level points and caveats: According to a later analysis, donors in an Asian-associated ancestry cluster reportedly had fewer N-insertions than the roughly 670-donor mean. TCR beta sequences reportedly predicted most subjects' HLA-A and HLA-B alleles accurately.

The donors comprised healthy bone marrow donors. A remark on this clone: Antigen specificity is unknown.

Trimming at V came to 4 bases and at J to 2 bases, leaving 5 bases not matched to a gene. Germline lookup yields CDR1 SGHRS and CDR2 YFSETQ. The CDR3 loop spans 15 amino acids. The sequencing sample was made of PBMCs. The clonotype was recovered from a male donor in good health and CMV-seropositive. The chain uses TRBV5-1 and TRBJ2-1; TRBD1 matches at 8 bases. CDR3 in amino acids: CASSAGQGTYNEQFF. In DNA, the CDR3 is TGCGCCAGCAGCGCCGGACAGGGAACCTACAATGAGCAGTTCTTC.